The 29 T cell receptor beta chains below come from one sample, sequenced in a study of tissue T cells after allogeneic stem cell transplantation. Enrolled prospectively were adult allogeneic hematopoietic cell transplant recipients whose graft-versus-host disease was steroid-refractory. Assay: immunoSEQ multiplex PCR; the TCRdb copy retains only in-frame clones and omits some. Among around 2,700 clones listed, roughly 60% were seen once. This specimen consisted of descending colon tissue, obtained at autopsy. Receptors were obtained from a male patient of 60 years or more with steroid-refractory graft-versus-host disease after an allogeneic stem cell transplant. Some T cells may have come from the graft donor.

CDR3 in DNA: TGTGCCACCAGCCCCCGGGGGGTAGGGGGAAAAAACGAGCAGTACTTC. Protein: CATSPRGVGGKNEQYF. The chain links TRBV15 to TRBJ2-7; possible D gene TRBD2, 7 bases. This CDR3 has 16 amino acids. Germline V gives CDR1 LNHNV, CDR2 YYDKDF (reference sequence). V was shortened by 5 bases and J by 5 bases, with 22 bases between the two germline ends.

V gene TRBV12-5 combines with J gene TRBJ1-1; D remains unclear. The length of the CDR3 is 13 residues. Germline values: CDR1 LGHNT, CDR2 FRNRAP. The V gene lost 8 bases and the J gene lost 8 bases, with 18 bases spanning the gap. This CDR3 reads CASTPMDPIEAFF. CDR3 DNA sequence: TGTGCTAGTACGCCCATGGACCCGATCGAAGCTTTCTTT.

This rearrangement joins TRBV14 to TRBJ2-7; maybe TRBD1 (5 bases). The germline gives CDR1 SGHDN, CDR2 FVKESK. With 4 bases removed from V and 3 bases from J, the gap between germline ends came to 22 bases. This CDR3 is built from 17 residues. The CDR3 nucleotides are TGTGCCAGCAGCCTCCTCCAGGGCGGCAGGTTAAACTACGAGCAGTACTTC. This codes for CASSLLQGGRLNYEQYF.

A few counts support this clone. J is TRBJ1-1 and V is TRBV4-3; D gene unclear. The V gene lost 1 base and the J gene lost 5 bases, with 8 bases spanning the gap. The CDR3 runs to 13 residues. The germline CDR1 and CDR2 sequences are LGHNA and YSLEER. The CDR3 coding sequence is TGCGCCAGCAGCCAAGGAGCCACTACTGAAGCTTTCTTT. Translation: CASSQGATTEAFF.

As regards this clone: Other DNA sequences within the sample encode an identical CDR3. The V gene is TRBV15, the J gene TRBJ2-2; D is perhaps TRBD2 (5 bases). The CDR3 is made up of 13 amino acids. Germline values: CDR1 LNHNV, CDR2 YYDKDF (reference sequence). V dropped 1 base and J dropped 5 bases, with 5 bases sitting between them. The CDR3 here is CATSRAGTGELFF. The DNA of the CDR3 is TGTGCCACCAGCAGAGCGGGAACCGGGGAGCTGTTTTTT.

CDR3 in DNA: TGTGCCAGTAGTATGCTGGGACAGGGCCGGTACGATGGCTACACCTTC. It encodes CASSMLGQGRYDGYTF. V is TRBV19 and J is TRBJ1-2; TRBD1 aligns across 9 bases. This CDR3 is 16 amino acids long. The germline CDR1 and CDR2 sequences are LNHDA and SQIVND (reference sequence). After removal of 3 bases from V and 6 bases from J, the junction contained 11 bases not matched to a gene.

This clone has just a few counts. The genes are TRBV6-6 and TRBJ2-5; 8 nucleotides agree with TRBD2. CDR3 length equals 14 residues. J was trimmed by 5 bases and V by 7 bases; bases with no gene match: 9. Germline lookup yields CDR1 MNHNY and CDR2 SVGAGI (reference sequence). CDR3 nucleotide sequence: TGTGCCAGCAACAACCGGGGGGGGGAGGAGACCCAGTACTTC. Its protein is CASNNRGGEETQYF.

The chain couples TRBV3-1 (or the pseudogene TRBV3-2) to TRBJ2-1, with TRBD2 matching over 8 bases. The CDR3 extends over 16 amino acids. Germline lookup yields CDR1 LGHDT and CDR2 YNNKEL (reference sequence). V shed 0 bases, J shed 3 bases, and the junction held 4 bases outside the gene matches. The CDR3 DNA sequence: TGTGCCAGCAGCCAAGAGAGACTAGCGAGCTACAATGAGCAGTTCTTC. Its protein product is CASSQERLASYNEQFF.

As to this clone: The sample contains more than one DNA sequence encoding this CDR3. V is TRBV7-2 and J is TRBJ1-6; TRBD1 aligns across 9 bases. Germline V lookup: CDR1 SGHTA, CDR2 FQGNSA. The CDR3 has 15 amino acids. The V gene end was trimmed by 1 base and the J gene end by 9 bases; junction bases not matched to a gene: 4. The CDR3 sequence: CASSLGAQGASPLHF. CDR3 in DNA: TGTGCCAGCAGCTTAGGGGCACAGGGGGCTTCACCCCTCCACTTT.

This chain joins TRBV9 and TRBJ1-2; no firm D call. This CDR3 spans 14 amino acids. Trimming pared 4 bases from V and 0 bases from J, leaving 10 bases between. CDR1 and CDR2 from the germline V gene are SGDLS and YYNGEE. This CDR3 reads CASSPSPTNYGYTF. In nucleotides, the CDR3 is TGTGCCAGCAGCCCCTCCCCAACTAACTATGGCTACACCTTC.

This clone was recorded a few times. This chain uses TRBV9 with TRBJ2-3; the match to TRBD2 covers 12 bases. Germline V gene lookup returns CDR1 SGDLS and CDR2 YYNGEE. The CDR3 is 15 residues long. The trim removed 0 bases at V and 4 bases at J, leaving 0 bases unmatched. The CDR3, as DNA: TGTGCCAGCAGCGTAGCTAGCGGGAGGGCAGATACGCAGTATTTT. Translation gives CASSVASGRADTQYF.

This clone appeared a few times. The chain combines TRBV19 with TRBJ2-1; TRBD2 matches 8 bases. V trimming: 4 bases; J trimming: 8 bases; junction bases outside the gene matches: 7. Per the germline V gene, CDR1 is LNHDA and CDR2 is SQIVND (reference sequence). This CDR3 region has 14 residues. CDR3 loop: CASSKRGAGDEQFF. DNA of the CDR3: TGTGCCAGTAGTAAGCGGGGAGCGGGGGATGAGCAGTTCTTC.

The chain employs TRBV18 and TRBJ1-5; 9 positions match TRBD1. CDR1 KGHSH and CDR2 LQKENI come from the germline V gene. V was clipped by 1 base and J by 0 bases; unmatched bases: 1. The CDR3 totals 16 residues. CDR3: CASSPLGQGSNQPQHF. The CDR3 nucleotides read TGTGCCAGCTCACCACTGGGACAGGGTAGCAATCAGCCCCAGCATTTT. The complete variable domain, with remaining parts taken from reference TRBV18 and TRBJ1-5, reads NAGVMQNPRHLVRRRGQEARLRCSPMKGHSHVYWYRQLPEEGLKFMVYLQKENIIDESGMPKERFSAEFPKEGPSILRIQQVVRGDSAAYFCASSPLGQGSNQPQHFGDGTRLSIL.

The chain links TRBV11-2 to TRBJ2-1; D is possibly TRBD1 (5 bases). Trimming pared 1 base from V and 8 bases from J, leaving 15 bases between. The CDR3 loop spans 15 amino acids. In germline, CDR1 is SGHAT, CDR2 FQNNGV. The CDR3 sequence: CASSLVFRTHDEQFF. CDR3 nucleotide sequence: TGTGCCAGCAGCTTAGTATTTAGGACACACGATGAGCAGTTCTTC.

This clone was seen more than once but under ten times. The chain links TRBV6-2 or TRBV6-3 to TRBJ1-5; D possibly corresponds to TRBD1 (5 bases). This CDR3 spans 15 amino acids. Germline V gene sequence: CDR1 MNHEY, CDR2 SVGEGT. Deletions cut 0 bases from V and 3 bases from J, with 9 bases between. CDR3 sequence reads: CASSYSSRVNQPQHF. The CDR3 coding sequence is TGTGCCAGCAGTTACTCGTCCAGGGTCAATCAGCCCCAGCATTTT.

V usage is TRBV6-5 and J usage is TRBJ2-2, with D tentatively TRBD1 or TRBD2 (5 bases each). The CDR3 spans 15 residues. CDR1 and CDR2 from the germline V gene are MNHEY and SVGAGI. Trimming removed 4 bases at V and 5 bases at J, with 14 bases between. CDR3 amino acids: CASSSEASGTGELFF. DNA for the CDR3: TGTGCCAGCAGTTCGGAGGCGTCAGGGACCGGGGAGCTGTTTTTT.

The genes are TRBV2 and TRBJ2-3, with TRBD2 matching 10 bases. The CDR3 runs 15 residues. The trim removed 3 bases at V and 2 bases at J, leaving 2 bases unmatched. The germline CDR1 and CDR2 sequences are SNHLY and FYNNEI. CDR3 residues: CASSDSGRATDTQYF. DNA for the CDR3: TGTGCCAGCAGTGACAGCGGGAGGGCCACAGATACGCAGTATTTT. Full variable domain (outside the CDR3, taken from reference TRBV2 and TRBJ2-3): EPEVTQTPSHQVTQMGQEVILRCVPISNHLYFYWYRQILGQKVEFLVSFYNNEISEKSEIFDDQFSVERPDGSNFTLKIRSTKLEDSAMYFCASSDSGRATDTQYFGPGTRLTVL.

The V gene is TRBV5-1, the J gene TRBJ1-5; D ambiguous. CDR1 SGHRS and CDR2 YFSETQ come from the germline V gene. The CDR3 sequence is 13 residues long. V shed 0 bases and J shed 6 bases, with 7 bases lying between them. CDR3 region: CASSLGPGQPQHF. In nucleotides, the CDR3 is TGCGCCAGCAGCTTGGGCCCGGGTCAGCCCCAGCATTTT.

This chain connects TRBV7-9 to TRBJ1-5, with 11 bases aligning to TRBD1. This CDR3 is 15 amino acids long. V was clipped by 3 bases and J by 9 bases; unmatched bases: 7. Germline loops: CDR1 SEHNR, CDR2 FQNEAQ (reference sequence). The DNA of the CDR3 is TGTGCCAGCAGCTTGGGGACAGGGGGAGTAGCGCCCCAGCATTTT. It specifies CASSLGTGGVAPQHF.

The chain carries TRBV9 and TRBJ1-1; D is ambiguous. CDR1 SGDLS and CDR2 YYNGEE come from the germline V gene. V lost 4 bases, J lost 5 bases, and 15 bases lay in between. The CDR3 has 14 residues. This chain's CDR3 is CASSLSATATEAFF. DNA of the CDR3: TGTGCCAGCAGCCTTTCCGCTACAGCGACTGAAGCTTTCTTT.

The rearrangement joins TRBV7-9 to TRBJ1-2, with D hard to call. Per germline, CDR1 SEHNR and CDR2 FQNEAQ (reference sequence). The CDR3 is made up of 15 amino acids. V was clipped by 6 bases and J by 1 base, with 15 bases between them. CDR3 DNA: TGTGCCAGCAGGTTAAGAGTCCGGGTTAACTATGGCTACACCTTC. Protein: CASRLRVRVNYGYTF.

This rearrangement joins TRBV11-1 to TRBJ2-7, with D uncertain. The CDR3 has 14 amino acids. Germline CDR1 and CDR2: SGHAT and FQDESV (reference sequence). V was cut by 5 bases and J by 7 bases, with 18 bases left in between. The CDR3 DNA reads TGTGCCAGCAGCCCCCCGGGCCGCCTTGGGGAGCAGTACTTC. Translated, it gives CASSPPGRLGEQYF.

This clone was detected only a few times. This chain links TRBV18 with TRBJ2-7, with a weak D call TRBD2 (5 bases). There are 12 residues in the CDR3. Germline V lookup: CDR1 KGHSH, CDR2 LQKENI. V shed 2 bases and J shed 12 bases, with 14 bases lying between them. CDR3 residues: CASSPIAGVLYF. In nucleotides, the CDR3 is TGTGCCAGCTCACCAATTGCCGGGGTTCTGTACTTC.

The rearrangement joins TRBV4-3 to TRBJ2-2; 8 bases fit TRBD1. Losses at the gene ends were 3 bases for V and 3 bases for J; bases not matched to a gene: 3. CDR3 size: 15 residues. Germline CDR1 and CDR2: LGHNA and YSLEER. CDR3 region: CASSHTGGDTGELFF. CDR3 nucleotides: TGCGCCAGCAGCCATACAGGGGGAGACACCGGGGAGCTGTTTTTT.

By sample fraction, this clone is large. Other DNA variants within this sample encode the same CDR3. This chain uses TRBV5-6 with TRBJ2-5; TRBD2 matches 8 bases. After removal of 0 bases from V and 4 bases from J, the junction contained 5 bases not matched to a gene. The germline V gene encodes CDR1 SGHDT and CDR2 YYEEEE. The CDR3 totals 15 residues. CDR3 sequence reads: CASSLVAGGGETQYF. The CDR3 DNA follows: TGTGCCAGCAGCTTGGTGGCCGGGGGGGGAGAGACCCAGTACTTC.

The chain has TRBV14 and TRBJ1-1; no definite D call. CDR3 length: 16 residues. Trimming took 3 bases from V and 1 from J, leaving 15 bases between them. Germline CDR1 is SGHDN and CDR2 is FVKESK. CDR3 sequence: CASSHPLLTGNTEAFF. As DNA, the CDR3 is TGTGCCAGCAGCCATCCGCTCCTCACCGGGAACACTGAAGCTTTCTTT.

The DNA of the CDR3 is TGTGCCAGCAGTGACAGTCAGCTCTATGCAACTAATGAAAAACTGTTTTTT. As protein: CASSDSQLYATNEKLFF. J is TRBJ1-4 and V is TRBV7-2, with D perhaps matching TRBD1 (5 bases). Germline values: CDR1 SGHTA, CDR2 FQGNSA. This CDR3 region has 17 residues. V lost 6 bases to trimming and J lost 0 bases, with 17 bases between them.

CDR3 sequence reads: CASSLGGRGGPFAEAFF. CDR3 nucleotide sequence: TGCGCCAGCAGCCTGGGAGGGAGGGGAGGACCTTTCGCTGAAGCTTTCTTT. The chain couples TRBV5-1 to TRBJ1-1; the D gene is possibly TRBD1 (5 bases). The CDR3 has 17 amino acids. Trimming stripped 4 bases from V and 6 bases from J, with 25 bases between. Looked up from germline, CDR1 is SGHRS and CDR2 is YFSETQ.

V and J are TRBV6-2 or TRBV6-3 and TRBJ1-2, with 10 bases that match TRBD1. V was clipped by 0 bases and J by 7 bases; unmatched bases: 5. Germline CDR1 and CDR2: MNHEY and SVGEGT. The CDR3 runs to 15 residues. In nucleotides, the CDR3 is TGTGCCAGCAGTTACTCCGGGACAGGGGTCGGTGGCTACACCTTC. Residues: CASSYSGTGVGGYTF.